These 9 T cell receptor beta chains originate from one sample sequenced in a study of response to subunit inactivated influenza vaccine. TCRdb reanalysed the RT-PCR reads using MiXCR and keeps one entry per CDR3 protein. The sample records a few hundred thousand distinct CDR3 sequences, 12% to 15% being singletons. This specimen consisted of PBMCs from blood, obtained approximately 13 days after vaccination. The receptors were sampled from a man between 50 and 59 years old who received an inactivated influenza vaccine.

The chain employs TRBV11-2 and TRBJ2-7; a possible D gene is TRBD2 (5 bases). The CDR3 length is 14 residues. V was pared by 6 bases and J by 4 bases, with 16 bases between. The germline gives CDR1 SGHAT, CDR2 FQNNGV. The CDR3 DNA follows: TGTGCCAGCAGGCCCACCTGGACTGGTTACGAGCAGTACTTC. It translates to CASRPTWTGYEQYF.

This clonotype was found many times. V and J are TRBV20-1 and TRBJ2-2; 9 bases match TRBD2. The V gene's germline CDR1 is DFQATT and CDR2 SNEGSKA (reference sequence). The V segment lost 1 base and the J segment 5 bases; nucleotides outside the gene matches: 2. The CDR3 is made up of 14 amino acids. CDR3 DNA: TGCAGTGCTAGAGTCAGCGGGAGGACCGGGGAGCTGTTTTTT. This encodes CSARVSGRTGELFF.

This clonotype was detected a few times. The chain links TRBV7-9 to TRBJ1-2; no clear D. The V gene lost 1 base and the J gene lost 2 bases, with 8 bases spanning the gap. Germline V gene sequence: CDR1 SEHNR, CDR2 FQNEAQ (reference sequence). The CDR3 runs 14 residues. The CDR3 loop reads CASSLGAENYGYTF. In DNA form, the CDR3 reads TGTGCCAGCAGCTTAGGTGCGGAGAACTATGGCTACACCTTC.

The CDR3 DNA reads as TGTGCCAGCAGTTTTGTGGACAGCTCCTACGAGCAGTACTTC. Its protein is CASSFVDSSYEQYF. The V gene is TRBV28, the J gene TRBJ2-7; TRBD1 might be the D (6 bases). Trimming left V 3 bases short and J 0 bases short, with 9 bases between. Germline V gives CDR1 MDHEN, CDR2 SYDVKM. This CDR3 region has 14 residues.

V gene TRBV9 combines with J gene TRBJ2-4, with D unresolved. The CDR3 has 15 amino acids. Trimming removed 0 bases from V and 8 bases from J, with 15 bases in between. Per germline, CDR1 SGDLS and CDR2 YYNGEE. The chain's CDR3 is CASSVVGLPRDIQYF. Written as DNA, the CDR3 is TGTGCCAGCAGCGTAGTTGGCCTCCCTCGGGACATTCAGTACTTC.

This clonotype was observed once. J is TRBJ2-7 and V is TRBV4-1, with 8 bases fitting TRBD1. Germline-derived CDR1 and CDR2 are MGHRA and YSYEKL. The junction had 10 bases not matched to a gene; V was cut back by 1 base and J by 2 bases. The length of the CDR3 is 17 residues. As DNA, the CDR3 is TGCGCCAGCAGCCAAGGAACGCGGACAGGGAGCCCCTACGAGCAGTACTTC. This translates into CASSQGTRTGSPYEQYF.

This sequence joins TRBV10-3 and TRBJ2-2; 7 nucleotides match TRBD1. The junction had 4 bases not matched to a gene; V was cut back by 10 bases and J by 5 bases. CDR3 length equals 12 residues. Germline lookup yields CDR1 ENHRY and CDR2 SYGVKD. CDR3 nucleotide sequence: TGTGCCACTACAGGGGTAACCGGGGAGCTGTTTTTT. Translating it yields CATTGVTGELFF.

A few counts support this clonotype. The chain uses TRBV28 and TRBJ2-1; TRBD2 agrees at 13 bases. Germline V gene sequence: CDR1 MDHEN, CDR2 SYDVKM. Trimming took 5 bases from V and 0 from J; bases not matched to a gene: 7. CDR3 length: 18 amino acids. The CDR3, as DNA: TGTGCCAGCAGTGGATGGACTAGCGGGGGAACCTCCTACAATGAGCAGTTCTTC. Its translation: CASSGWTSGGTSYNEQFF.

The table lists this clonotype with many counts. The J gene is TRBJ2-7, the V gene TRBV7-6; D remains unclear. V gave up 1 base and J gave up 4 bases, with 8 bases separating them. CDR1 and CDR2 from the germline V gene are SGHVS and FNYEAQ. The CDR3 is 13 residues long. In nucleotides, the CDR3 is TGTGCCAGCAGCTTAGGCTCCGGGTACGAGCAGTACTTC. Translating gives CASSLGSGYEQYF.